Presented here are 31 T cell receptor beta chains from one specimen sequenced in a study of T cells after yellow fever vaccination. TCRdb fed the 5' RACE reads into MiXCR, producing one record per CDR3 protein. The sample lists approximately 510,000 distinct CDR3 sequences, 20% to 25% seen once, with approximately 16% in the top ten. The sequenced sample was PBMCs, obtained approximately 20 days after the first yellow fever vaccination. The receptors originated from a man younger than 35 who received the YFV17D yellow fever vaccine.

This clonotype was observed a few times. In DNA, the CDR3 is TGTGCCAGCAGTCAACAGGGGGCCGTGGTGGGCGAGCAGTACGTC. Translation: CASSQQGAVVGEQYV. The rearrangement uses TRBV6-1 and TRBJ2-7; 9 nucleotides line up with TRBD1. CDR1 is MNHNS, CDR2 SASEGT, per germline. This CDR3 comprises 15 residues. The trim removed 5 bases at V and 6 bases at J, leaving 11 bases unmatched.

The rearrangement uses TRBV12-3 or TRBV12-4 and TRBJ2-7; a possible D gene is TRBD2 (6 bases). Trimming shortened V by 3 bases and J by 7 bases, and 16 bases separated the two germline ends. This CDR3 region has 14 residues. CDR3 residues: CASSFSGSGWEQYF. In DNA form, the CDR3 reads TGTGCCAGCAGTTTCTCCGGGAGCGGATGGGAGCAGTACTTC.

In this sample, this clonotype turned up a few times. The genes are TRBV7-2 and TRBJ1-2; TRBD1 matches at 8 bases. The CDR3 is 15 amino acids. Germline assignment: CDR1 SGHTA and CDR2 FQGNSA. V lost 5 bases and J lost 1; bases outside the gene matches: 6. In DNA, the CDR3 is TGTGCCAGCAGCCCCCGGGACAGGTTTAACTATGGCTACACCTTC. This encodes CASSPRDRFNYGYTF.

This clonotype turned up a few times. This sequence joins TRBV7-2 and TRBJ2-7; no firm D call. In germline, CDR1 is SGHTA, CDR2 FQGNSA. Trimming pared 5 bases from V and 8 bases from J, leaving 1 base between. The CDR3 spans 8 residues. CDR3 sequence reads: CASSQQYF. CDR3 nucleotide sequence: TGTGCCAGCAGCCAGCAGTACTTC.

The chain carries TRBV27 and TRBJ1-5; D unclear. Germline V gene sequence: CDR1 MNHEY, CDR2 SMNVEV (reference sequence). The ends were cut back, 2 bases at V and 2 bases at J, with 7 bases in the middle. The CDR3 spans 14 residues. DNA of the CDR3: TGTGCCAGCAGTTTAAGGCCCGGCAATCAGCCCCAGCATTTT. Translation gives CASSLRPGNQPQHF.

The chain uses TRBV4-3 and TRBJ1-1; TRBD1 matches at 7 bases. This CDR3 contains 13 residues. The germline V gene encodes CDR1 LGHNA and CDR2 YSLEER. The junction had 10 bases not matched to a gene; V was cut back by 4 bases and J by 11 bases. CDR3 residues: CASSLEQGRMAFF. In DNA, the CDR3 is TGCGCCAGCAGCCTGGAACAGGGGCGTATGGCTTTCTTT.

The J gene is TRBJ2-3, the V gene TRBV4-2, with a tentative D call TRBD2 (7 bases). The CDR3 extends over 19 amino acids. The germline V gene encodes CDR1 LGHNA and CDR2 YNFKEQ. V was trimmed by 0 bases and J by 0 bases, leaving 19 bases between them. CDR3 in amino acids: CASSQEIAGAGGSTDTQYF. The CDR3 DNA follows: TGTGCCAGCAGCCAAGAGATTGCGGGGGCCGGGGGCAGCACAGATACGCAGTATTTT.

CDR3 region: CASGGLTHEQFF. The CDR3, as DNA: TGTGCCAGCGGGGGACTTACCCATGAGCAGTTCTTC. The rearrangement links TRBV9 to TRBJ2-1; D perhaps matches TRBD2 (6 bases). This CDR3 has 12 amino acids. Germline loops: CDR1 SGDLS, CDR2 YYNGEE. V was cut by 7 bases and J by 8 bases, with 13 bases left in between.

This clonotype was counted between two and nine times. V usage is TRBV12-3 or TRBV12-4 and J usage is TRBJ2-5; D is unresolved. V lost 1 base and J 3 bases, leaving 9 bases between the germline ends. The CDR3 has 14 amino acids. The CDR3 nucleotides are TGTGCCAGCAGTTTAGTAGGCTACAAAGAGACCCAGTACTTC. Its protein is CASSLVGYKETQYF.

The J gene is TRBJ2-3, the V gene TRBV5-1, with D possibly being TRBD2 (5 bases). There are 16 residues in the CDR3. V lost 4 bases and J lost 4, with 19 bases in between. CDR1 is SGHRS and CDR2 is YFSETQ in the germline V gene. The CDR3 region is CASSPRPGFSSDTQYF. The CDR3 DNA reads TGCGCCAGCAGCCCCCGGCCGGGGTTCAGTTCAGATACGCAGTATTTT.

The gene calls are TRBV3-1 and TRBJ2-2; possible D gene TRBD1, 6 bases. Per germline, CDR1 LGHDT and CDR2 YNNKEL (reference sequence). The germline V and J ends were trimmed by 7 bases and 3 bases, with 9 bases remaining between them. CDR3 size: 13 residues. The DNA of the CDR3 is TGTGCCAGCAAGCAGGGGTACACCGGGGAGCTGTTTTTT. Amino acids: CASKQGYTGELFF.

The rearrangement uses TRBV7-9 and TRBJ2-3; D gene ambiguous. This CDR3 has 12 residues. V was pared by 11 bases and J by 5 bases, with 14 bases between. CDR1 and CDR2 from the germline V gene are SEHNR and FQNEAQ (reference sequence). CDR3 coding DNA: TGTGCCTTCCTTATCTCTGGAGATACGCAGTATTTT. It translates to CAFLISGDTQYF.

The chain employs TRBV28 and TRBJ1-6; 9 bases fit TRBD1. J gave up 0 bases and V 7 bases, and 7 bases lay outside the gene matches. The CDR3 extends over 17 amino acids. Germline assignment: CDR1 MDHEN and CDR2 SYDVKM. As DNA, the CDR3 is TGTGCCAGCACCCCGGACAGGGGAACCTCCTATAATTCACCCCTCCACTTT. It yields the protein CASTPDRGTSYNSPLHF.

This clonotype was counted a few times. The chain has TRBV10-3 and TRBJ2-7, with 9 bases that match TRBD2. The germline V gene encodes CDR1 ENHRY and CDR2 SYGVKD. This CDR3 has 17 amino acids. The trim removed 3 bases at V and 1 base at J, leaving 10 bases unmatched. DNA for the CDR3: TGTGCCATCAGTGATGAGGCCCTAGCGGGACGGTCCTACGAGCAGTACTTC. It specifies CAISDEALAGRSYEQYF.

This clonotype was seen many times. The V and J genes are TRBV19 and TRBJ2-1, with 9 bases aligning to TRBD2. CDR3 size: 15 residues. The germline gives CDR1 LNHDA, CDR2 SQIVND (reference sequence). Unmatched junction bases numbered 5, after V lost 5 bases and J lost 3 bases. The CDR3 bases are TGTGCCAGTAGTGTGTCTAGCGGGGACTACAATGAGCAGTTCTTC. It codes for CASSVSSGDYNEQFF.

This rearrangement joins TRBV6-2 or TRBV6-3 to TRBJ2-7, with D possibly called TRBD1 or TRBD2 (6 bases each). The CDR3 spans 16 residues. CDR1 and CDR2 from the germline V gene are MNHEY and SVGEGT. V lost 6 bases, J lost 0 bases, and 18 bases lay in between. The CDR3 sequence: CASSPRDTSSSYEQYV. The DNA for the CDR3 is TGTGCCAGCAGCCCGCGGGACACCAGCTCCTCCTACGAGCAGTACGTC.

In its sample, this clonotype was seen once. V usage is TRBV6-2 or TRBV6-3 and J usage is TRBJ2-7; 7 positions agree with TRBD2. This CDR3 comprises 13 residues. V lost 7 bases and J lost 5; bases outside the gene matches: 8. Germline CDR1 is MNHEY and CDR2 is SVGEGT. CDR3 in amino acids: CASTETSTHEQYV. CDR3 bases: TGTGCCAGCACCGAGACTAGCACCCACGAGCAGTACGTC.

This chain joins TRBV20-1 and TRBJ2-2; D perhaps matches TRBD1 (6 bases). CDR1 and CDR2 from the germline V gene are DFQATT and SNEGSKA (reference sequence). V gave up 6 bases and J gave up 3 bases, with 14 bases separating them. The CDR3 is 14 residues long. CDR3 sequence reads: CSAPRQADTGELFF. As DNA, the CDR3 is TGCAGTGCCCCAAGACAGGCCGACACCGGGGAGCTGTTTTTT.

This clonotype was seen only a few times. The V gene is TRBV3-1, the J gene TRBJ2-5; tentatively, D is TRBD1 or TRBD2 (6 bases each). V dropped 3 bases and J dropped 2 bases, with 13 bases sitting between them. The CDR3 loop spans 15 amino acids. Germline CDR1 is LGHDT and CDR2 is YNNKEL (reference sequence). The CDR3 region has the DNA TGTGCCAGCAGCCACGCCGGGGGCCTTCAAGAGACCCAGTACTTC. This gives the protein CASSHAGGLQETQYF.

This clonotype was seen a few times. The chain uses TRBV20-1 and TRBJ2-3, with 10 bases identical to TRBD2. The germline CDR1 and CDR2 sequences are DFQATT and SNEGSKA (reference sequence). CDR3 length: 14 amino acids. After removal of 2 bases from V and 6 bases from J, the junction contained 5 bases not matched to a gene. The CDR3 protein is CSARRAGGLDTQYF. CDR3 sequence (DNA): TGCAGTGCTAGAAGAGCGGGGGGGCTGGATACGCAGTATTTT.

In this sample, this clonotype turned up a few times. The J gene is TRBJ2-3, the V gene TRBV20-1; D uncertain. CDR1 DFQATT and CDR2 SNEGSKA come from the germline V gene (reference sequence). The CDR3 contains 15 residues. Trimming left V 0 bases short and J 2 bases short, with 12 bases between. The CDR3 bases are TGCAGTGCTAGAGATCTCACAGTTAACACAGATACGCAGTATTTT. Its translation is CSARDLTVNTDTQYF.

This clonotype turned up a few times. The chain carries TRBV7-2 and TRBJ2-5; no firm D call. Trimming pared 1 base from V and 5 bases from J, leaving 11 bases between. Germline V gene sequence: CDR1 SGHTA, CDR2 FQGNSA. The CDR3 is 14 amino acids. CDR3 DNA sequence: TGTGCCAGCAGCTTAGGCCTCTATTTGGAGACCCAGTACTTC. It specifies CASSLGLYLETQYF. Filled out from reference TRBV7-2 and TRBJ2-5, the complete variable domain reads GAGVSQSPSNKVTEKGKDVELRCDPISGHTALYWYRQSLGQGLEFLIYFQGNSAPDKSGLPSDRFSAERTGGSVSTLTIQRTQQEDSAVYLCASSLGLYLETQYFGPGTRLLVL.

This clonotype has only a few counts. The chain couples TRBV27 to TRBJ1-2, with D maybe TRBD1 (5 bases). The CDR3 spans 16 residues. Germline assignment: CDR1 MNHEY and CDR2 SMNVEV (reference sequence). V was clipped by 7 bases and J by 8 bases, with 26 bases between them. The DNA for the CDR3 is TGTGCCAGCACCTCCCCTAGCCGGGGACGGGCGGAGGGCTACACCTTC. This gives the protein CASTSPSRGRAEGYTF.

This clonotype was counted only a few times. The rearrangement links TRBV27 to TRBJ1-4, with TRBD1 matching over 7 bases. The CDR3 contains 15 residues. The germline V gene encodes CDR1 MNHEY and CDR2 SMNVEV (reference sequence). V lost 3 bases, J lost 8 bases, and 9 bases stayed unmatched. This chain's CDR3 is CASSFGEGAKEKLFF. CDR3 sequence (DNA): TGTGCCAGCAGTTTTGGTGAGGGGGCGAAAGAAAAACTGTTTTTT.

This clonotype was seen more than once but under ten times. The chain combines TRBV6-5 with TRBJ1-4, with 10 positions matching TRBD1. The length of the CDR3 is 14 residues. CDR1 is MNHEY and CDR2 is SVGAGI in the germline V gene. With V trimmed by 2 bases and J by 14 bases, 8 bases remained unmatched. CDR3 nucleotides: TGTGCCAGCAGTTACACCAGGGACAGGGGTTTGCTGTTTTTT. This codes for CASSYTRDRGLLFF.

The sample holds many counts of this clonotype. The CDR3 DNA reads as TGTGCCAGCAGTCTTTCCACGGTCGGATGGAACACTGAAGCTTTCTTT. Its protein product is CASSLSTVGWNTEAFF. J is TRBJ1-1 and V is TRBV6-6; D uncertain. The CDR3 has 16 residues. Germline V gene lookup returns CDR1 MNHNY and CDR2 SVGAGI (reference sequence). V lost 5 bases and J 1 base, leaving 17 bases between the germline ends.

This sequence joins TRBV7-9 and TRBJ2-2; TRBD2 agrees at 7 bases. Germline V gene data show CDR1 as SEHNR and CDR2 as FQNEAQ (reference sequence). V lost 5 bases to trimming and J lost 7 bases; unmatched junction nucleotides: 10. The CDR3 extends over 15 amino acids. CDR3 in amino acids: CASSIYVPGGGELFF. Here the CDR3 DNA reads TGTGCCAGCAGCATATACGTACCGGGAGGCGGGGAGCTGTTTTTT.

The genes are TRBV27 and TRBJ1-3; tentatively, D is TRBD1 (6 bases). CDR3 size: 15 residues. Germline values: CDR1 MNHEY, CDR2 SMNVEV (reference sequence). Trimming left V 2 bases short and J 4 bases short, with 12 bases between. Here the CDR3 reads CASSLSTGTGNTIYF. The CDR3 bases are TGTGCCAGCAGTTTAAGTACCGGGACAGGAAACACCATATATTTT.

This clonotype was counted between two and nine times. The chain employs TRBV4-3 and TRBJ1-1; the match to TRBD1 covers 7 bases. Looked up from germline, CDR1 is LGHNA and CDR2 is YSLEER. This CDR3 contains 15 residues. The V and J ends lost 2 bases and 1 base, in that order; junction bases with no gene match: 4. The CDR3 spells CASSQHGTANTEAFF. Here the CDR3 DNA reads TGCGCCAGCAGCCAACACGGGACAGCGAACACTGAAGCTTTCTTT.

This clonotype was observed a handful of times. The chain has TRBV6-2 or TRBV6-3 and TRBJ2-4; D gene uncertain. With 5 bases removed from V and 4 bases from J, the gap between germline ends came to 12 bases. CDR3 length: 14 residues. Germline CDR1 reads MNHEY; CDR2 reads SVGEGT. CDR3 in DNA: TGTGCCAGCAGTGCTCCGTTAAGAAAAAACATTCAGTACTTC. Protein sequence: CASSAPLRKNIQYF.

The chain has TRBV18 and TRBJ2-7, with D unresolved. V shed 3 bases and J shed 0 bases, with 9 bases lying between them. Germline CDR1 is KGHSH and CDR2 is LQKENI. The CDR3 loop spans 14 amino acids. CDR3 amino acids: CASSPGPSSYEQYV. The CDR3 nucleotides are TGTGCCAGCTCACCTGGACCTAGCTCCTACGAGCAGTACGTC.